Below, one T cell receptor beta chain is given with its context. Its cognate antigen is unknown. This specimen belongs to a study of cytomegalovirus exposure and HLA in healthy donors. Broader study findings: A classifier reportedly called cytomegalovirus status with high sensitivity and specificity. Donor immune exposure was known only as CMV serostatus. Analyzed later, most CMV-associated TCR beta chains appeared HLA-restricted.

Primers: 60 Vbeta forward and 13 Jbeta reverse. Repertoires were generated with immunoSEQ multiplex PCR, while TCRdb's copy carries only in-frame clones and drops some. Altogether approximately 200,000 clones are present, roughly 85% being singletons, with the ten largest covering about 2.5%. The sequence derives from a woman between 45 and 60 years old in good health and CMV-seronegative. The sequencing sample was made of PBMCs.

CDR3 sequence: CASSPGLPGSSYNEQFF. CDR3 sequence (DNA): TGTGCCAGTTCCCCGGGACTCCCGGGAAGCTCCTACAATGAGCAGTTCTTC. This chain joins TRBV19 and TRBJ2-1, with D possibly matching TRBD2 (6 bases). The CDR3 contains 17 residues. V lost 8 bases and J lost 0, with 20 bases in between. CDR1 and CDR2 from the germline V gene are LNHDA and SQIVND (reference sequence).